The clone carrying this T cell receptor (beta chain) was recorded a few times. This specimen includes other DNA sequences encoding the same CDR3. The data were produced by immunoSEQ multiplex PCR, yet TCRdb's version contains in-frame clones alone and is incomplete. This sample has just over 2,000,000 clones, with approximately 95% found just once. Looked up from germline, CDR1 is MGHRA and CDR2 is YSYEKL. V was cut by 1 base and J by 2 bases, with 1 base left in between. This CDR3 is 12 amino acids long. It was CD45RO-negative cells, positively selected for CCR7, that made up naive CD8 cells, with terminally differentiated effector memory CD45RA+ cells excluded. The data derive from a study of shared clonotypes between healthy human individuals.

This receptor was obtained from a man younger than 35 in good health. This chain uses TRBV4-1 with TRBJ2-3; D is uncertain. Sequencing used naive CD8+ T cells sorted from blood. CDR3 sequence reads: CASSQVTDTQYF. The DNA for the CDR3 is TGCGCCAGCAGCCAAGTCACAGATACGCAGTATTTT.